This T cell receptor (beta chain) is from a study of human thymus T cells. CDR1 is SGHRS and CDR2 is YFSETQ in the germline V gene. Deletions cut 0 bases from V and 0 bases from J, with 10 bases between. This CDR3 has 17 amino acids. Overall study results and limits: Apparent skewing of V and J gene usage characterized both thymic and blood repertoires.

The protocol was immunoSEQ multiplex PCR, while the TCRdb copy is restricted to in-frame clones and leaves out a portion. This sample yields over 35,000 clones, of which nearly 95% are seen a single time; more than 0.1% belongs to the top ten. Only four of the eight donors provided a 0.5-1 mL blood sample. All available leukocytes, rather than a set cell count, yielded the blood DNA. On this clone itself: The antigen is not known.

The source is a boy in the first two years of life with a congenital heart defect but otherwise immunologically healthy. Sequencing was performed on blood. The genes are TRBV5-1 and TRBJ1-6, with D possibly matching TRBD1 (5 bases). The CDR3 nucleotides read TGCGCCAGCAGCTTGGGTTCCAGGGACTCCTATAATTCACCCCTCCACTTT. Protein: CASSLGSRDSYNSPLHF.